Listed here is a single T cell receptor (beta chain). This sample is drawn from a study of blood T cell repertoires in COVID-19. V shed 7 bases and J 8 bases; nucleotides not matched to a gene: 7. CDR1 is LNHDA and CDR2 is SQIVND in the germline V gene (reference sequence). This CDR3 is built from 12 residues. In the authors' methods: By means of reference gene primer amplification, nucleated cell counts were estimated. The repertoire was sequenced with immunoSEQ multiplex PCR; TCRdb's copy has only in-frame clones and lacks some. Clonal size and the V and J genes are those of that table, whereas D and trimming came from the DNA. The sample records over 250,000 clones, 65% to 85% being singletons.

This chain joins TRBV19 and TRBJ1-2, with TRBD1 matching over 7 bases. The sequenced sample consisted of peripheral blood. This sequence originates from a human donor with COVID-19, enrolled during active disease. The donor label of this sample is uncertain. CDR3: CASNRGGNGYTF. The CDR3 bases are TGTGCCAGTAACAGGGGTGGGAACGGCTACACCTTC.